This T cell receptor (beta chain) was captured by sequencing in a study of tumor and adjacent non-tumor tissue in lung cancer. Study findings and constraints: Patients with more diverse tumor TCRs had worse survival. TCR diversity was significantly greater in tumor than normal lung tissue.

This sample's RNA came from whole unsorted tissue. A modified ARM-PCR protocol with three rounds of nested PCR amplified TCRbeta. TCRdb re-derived calls from the multiplex PCR reads in MiXCR, one entry per CDR3 protein. This table has 220,000 or so distinct CDR3 sequences, about two thirds appearing once. CDR3 length equals 15 residues. Germline V CDR1 and CDR2: LGHNA, YNFKEQ. For this clonotype: No antigen is known for it. The junction departs from the called germline gene at one end, perhaps through a read error.

The gene calls are TRBV4-2 and TRBJ2-5; 7 bases map to TRBD2. This receptor was identified in a man in his sixties with non-small cell lung cancer. The sample consisted of lung tumor tissue. The CDR3 nucleotides read TGCGCCAGCAGCCAATTAACGGGAGGCTCTGAGACCAAGTACTTC. Protein sequence: CASSQLTGGSETKYF.